Presented here are 10 T cell receptor beta chains from one specimen sequenced in a study of Ad26.COV2.S vaccination and SARS-CoV-2 variants. Sequenced by immunoSEQ multiplex PCR; TCRdb stores in-frame clones only, minus some. The repertoire consists of hundreds of thousands of clones, with about 90% occurring once and the leading ten covering about 1.5%. The treatment was: around 19 received Ad26.COV2.S at low or high dose, single or two shots; 5 received placebo; per-sample allocation not given. The investigators took samples on day 63 after the first vaccine or placebo injection. The sequenced sample was peripheral blood, obtained in a trial of Ad26.COV2.S vaccine versus placebo. The receptors were gathered from a person aged 18-65 years who received the Ad26.COV2.S COVID-19 vaccine or a placebo.

The chain has TRBV28 and TRBJ2-6, with D unclear. V lost 7 bases and J 1 base, leaving 11 bases between the germline ends. Germline V gene data show CDR1 as MDHEN and CDR2 as SYDVKM. The CDR3 has 15 residues. CDR3 nucleotide sequence: TGTGCCAGCACCGGCTGGGCTTCTGGGGCCAACGTCCTGACTTTC. The encoded protein is CASTGWASGANVLTF.

V is TRBV11-2 and J is TRBJ2-2; D perhaps matches TRBD2 (7 bases). Germline CDR1 and CDR2: SGHAT and FQNNGV. The CDR3 runs to 16 residues. The V end was cut by 1 base, the J end by 0 bases, with 9 bases between. CDR3 region: CASSLAGGANTGELFF. CDR3 DNA sequence: TGTGCCAGCAGCTTAGCGGGGGGCGCGAACACCGGGGAGCTGTTTTTT. Combining the CDR3 with reference TRBV11-2 and TRBJ2-2 gives the whole variable domain EAGVAQSPRYKIIEKRQSVAFWCNPISGHATLYWYQQILGQGPKLLIQFQNNGVVDDSQLPKDRFSAERLKGVDSTLKIQPAKLEDSAVYLCASSLAGGANTGELFFGEGSRLTVL.

The V and J genes are TRBV15 and TRBJ2-1; the match to TRBD1 covers 7 bases. Germline-derived CDR1 and CDR2 are LNHNV and YYDKDF (reference sequence). The CDR3 loop spans 14 amino acids. Trimming removed 11 bases from V and 2 bases from J; junction bases left unmatched: 9. The CDR3 DNA reads as TGTGCCTCTTCTCGACAGGGAACCTACAATGAGCAGTTCTTC. The encoded protein is CASSRQGTYNEQFF.

The V call is TRBV27, the J call TRBJ2-3; maybe TRBD2 (6 bases). The CDR3 is made up of 12 amino acids. Germline lookup yields CDR1 MNHEY and CDR2 SMNVEV (reference sequence). V lost 7 bases and J lost 4, with 9 bases in between. The CDR3 is CASKGGADTQYF. In DNA, the CDR3 is TGTGCCAGCAAGGGCGGGGCAGATACGCAGTATTTT.

This chain uses TRBV5-6 with TRBJ2-4; D may be TRBD2 (6 bases). CDR1 and CDR2 from the germline V gene are SGHDT and YYEEEE. This CDR3 region has 16 residues. Trimming pared 4 bases from V and 3 bases from J, leaving 17 bases between. The CDR3 bases are TGTGCCAGCAGCCGAGGAGCGGGTTCTAGCAAAAACATTCAGTACTTC. Translation: CASSRGAGSSKNIQYF.

The V gene is TRBV5-1, the J gene TRBJ1-6, with TRBD1 as a possible D gene (5 bases). The germline V gene encodes CDR1 SGHRS and CDR2 YFSETQ. Trimming took 4 bases from V and 8 from J, leaving 16 bases between them. CDR3 length: 15 residues. The CDR3 reads CASSPSDEGYSPLHF. The CDR3 DNA sequence: TGCGCCAGCAGCCCCTCGGATGAGGGGTATTCACCCCTCCACTTT.

This clone turned up a few times. The DNA of the CDR3 is TGCGCCAGCAGCTTGGGACAGCTCCAGAACACCGGGGAGCTGTTTTTT. Its translation is CASSLGQLQNTGELFF. This chain connects TRBV5-1 to TRBJ2-2, with D perhaps TRBD1 (5 bases). Germline V lookup: CDR1 SGHRS, CDR2 YFSETQ. The CDR3 spans 16 residues. The V gene lost 0 bases and the J gene lost 1 base, with 10 bases spanning the gap.

The genes are TRBV30 and TRBJ2-7; perhaps TRBD2 as D (5 bases). V lost 4 bases and J 2 bases, leaving 12 bases between the germline ends. In germline, CDR1 is GTSNPN, CDR2 SVGIG (reference sequence). This CDR3 has 13 residues. The CDR3, as DNA: TGTGCCTGGAATGGCCCGGAGGCCTACGAGCAGTACTTC. The encoded protein is CAWNGPEAYEQYF.

This rearrangement joins TRBV29-1 to TRBJ1-1; D remains ambiguous. Germline V CDR1 and CDR2: SQVTM, ANQGSEA. The V and J ends lost 3 bases and 1 base respectively, with 6 bases between them. The CDR3 is 12 amino acids. The CDR3 is CSVDPTNTEAFF. CDR3 bases: TGCAGCGTTGATCCAACGAACACTGAAGCTTTCTTT.

This chain joins TRBV19 and TRBJ1-1, with D unresolved. Trimming left V 9 bases short and J 1 base short, with 3 bases between. The CDR3 runs to 10 residues. Germline loops: CDR1 LNHDA, CDR2 SQIVND (reference sequence). Written as DNA, the CDR3 is TGTGCCAGCAGGAACACTGAAGCTTTCTTT. Translating it yields CASRNTEAFF.